The 32 T cell receptor beta chains below were found in one sample sequenced in a study of blood T cells in healthy people across ages. Combining a sample-barcoded 5' primer with a J-beta primer mix, a second PCR ran for roughly 6 to 11 cycles. One entry per CDR3 protein results from TCRdb running MiXCR on the 5' RACE reads. This table has around 1,000,000 distinct CDR3 sequences, approximately 38% appearing once. Sample: blood. The receptors come from a man aged 18 to 30 in good health.

The chain recombines TRBV6-2 or TRBV6-3 with TRBJ1-5, with D hard to call. The CDR3 spans 15 residues. Germline CDR1 is MNHEY and CDR2 is SVGEGT. V gave up 2 bases and J gave up 2 bases, with 10 bases separating them. The CDR3 is CASSYAGSGNQPQHF. The CDR3 nucleotides read TGTGCCAGCAGTTACGCGGGATCTGGCAATCAGCCCCAGCATTTT.

For the CDR3, the DNA is TGTGCCAGCAGTTCAAGTCGACAGGGAGAAGCTTTCTTT. Amino acid sequence: CASSSSRQGEAFF. The chain employs TRBV27 and TRBJ1-1; 7 bases line up with TRBD1. CDR3 size: 13 residues. The V gene's germline CDR1 is MNHEY and CDR2 SMNVEV (reference sequence). V lost 4 bases to trimming and J lost 8 bases; unmatched junction nucleotides: 7.

This clonotype came up a few times. The chain has TRBV7-2 and TRBJ1-2; D is undetermined. Trimming took off 7 bases at V and 0 bases at J, with 15 bases between the two ends. This CDR3 contains 15 residues. Germline V CDR1 and CDR2: SGHTA, FQGNSA. In DNA, the CDR3 is TGTGCCAGCAACCCTGCGGGCAGACCTAACTATGGCTACACCTTC. Its protein is CASNPAGRPNYGYTF.

This clonotype was seen only a few times. The chain has TRBV10-3 and TRBJ2-3; 9 bases align to TRBD2. The CDR3 contains 15 residues. CDR1 and CDR2 from the germline V gene are ENHRY and SYGVKD. Losses at the gene ends were 3 bases for V and 5 bases for J; bases not matched to a gene: 6. The CDR3 DNA follows: TGTGCCATCAGTGACGCGGGGGGGCGGGTAGATACGCAGTATTTT. It specifies CAISDAGGRVDTQYF.

The rearrangement links TRBV27 to TRBJ1-5, with D perhaps TRBD1 (5 bases). Germline CDR1 is MNHEY and CDR2 is SMNVEV (reference sequence). The CDR3 spans 15 residues. V dropped 6 bases and J dropped 0 bases, with 12 bases sitting between them. For the CDR3, the DNA is TGTGCCAGCAGCCCAGTGACAGATAGCAATCAGCCCCAGCATTTT. This codes for CASSPVTDSNQPQHF.

This clonotype was found a few times. One end of the junction fails to match germline, which may point to a read error. The J gene is TRBJ2-1, the V gene TRBV5-6, with D possibly being TRBD1 (5 bases). This CDR3 contains 13 residues. Germline V gene data show CDR1 as SGHDT and CDR2 as YYEEEE. Here the CDR3 reads CANSPANDSEQFF. For the CDR3, the DNA is TGTGCCAACAGCCCGGCGAACGACAGTGAGCAGTTCTTC.

This clonotype was counted only a few times. This sequence joins TRBV4-2 and TRBJ1-1, with 10 bases fitting TRBD1. From germline, CDR1 is LGHNA and CDR2 YNFKEQ. CDR3 length: 15 amino acids. The V and J ends lost 0 bases and 4 bases, in that order; junction bases with no gene match: 2. CDR3 coding DNA: TGTGCCAGCAGCCAAGAACGGACAGGGGGCACTGAAGCTTTCTTT. The encoded protein is CASSQERTGGTEAFF.

The rearrangement uses TRBV14 and TRBJ1-1; D is undetermined. CDR3 length equals 13 residues. V lost 1 base and J lost 9, with 12 bases in between. Germline lookup yields CDR1 SGHDN and CDR2 FVKESK. DNA for the CDR3: TGTGCCAGCAGCCAAGTGGTTCAACAGAAAGCTTTCTTT. It translates to CASSQVVQQKAFF.

DNA of the CDR3: TGCGCCAGCAGCGCTCCGGACAGGGTTTATGAGCAGTACTTC. Protein sequence: CASSAPDRVYEQYF. This sequence joins TRBV5-1 and TRBJ2-7; 8 bases map to TRBD1. This CDR3 is built from 14 residues. The germline CDR1 and CDR2 sequences are SGHRS and YFSETQ. V lost 4 bases to trimming and J lost 7 bases; unmatched junction nucleotides: 10.

The chain has TRBV9 and TRBJ2-5, with TRBD2 matching 9 bases. CDR1 and CDR2 (germline): SGDLS, YYNGEE. V trimming: 1 base; J trimming: 11 bases; junction bases outside the gene matches: 18. The CDR3 sequence is 17 residues long. For the CDR3, the DNA is TGTGCCAGCAGCGTACGCCCTATGAGCGGGGGGTCCAATGAGCAGTACTTC. This sequence encodes CASSVRPMSGGSNEQYF.

This chain connects TRBV10-3 to TRBJ2-4; TRBD1 agrees at 10 bases. Judging by the DNA end, TRBJ2-7 fits better; the J call may be wrong. The CDR3 extends over 16 amino acids. Germline loops: CDR1 ENHRY, CDR2 SYGVKD. This CDR3 is CAISGARDRGEYEQYF. CDR3 coding DNA: TGTGCCATCAGTGGGGCCCGGGACAGGGGCGAATACGAGCAGTACTTC.

This clonotype was recorded a few times. The V and J genes are TRBV4-1 and TRBJ2-3, with 11 bases fitting TRBD2. J gave up 5 bases and V 1 base, and 2 bases lay outside the gene matches. CDR1 is MGHRA and CDR2 is YSYEKL in the germline V gene. The CDR3 totals 15 residues. The CDR3 DNA follows: TGCGCCAGCAGCCAAGGACTAGCGGGGATAGATACGCAGTATTTT. It codes for CASSQGLAGIDTQYF.

This clonotype was observed a few times. Germline and junction disagree at one end, which may indicate a read error. The chain has TRBV7-2 and TRBJ2-3, with D possibly matching TRBD2 (5 bases). The CDR3 consists of 14 residues. Germline CDR1 SGHTA, CDR2 FQGNSA. The CDR3 sequence is CASILTRGGDTQYF. The CDR3 region has the DNA TGTGCCAGCATCTTAACCCGGGGTGGAGATACGCAGTATTTT.

A remark on this clonotype: The junction departs from the called germline gene at one end, perhaps through a read error. The chain employs TRBV27 and TRBJ1-1; D gene unclear. There are 13 residues in the CDR3. CDR1 MNHEY and CDR2 SMNVEV come from the germline V gene (reference sequence). CDR3 bases: TGTGCCAGCAGTGTATCGTCGGGTACTGAAGCTTTCTTT. This sequence encodes CASSVSSGTEAFF.

This clonotype was detected only once. Here the CDR3 reads CASSQGRQLHSYNEQFF. Here the CDR3 DNA reads TGCGCCAGCAGCCAAGGTAGGCAGCTGCACTCCTACAATGAGCAGTTCTTC. The gene calls are TRBV4-1 and TRBJ2-1; D not resolved. The V gene's germline CDR1 is MGHRA and CDR2 YSYEKL. The CDR3 has 17 residues. Trimming pared 1 base from V and 0 bases from J, leaving 13 bases between.

The chain combines TRBV9 with TRBJ2-2, with 10 positions matching TRBD1. This CDR3 is 13 amino acids long. The V gene's germline CDR1 is SGDLS and CDR2 YYNGEE. The CDR3, as DNA: TGTGCAGGGGGACAGGGGTCTGCAGGGGAGCTGTTTTTT. Its translation: CAGGQGSAGELFF. The variable domain in full, with the rest retrieved from reference TRBV9 and TRBJ2-2, is DSGVTQTPKHLITATGQRVTLRCSPRSGDLSVYWYQQSLDQGLQFLIQYYNGEERAKGNILERFSAQQFPDLHSELNLSSLELGDSALYFCAGGQGSAGELFFGEGSRLTVL.

V usage is TRBV24-1 and J usage is TRBJ2-3; D perhaps matches TRBD1 (5 bases). The CDR3 is 14 amino acids. Trimming took 5 bases from V and 1 from J, leaving 9 bases between them. Looked up from germline, CDR1 is KGHDR and CDR2 is SFDVKD. CDR3 DNA: TGTGCCACCAGTGGCAGGGTAGGCACAGATACGCAGTATTTT. It codes for CATSGRVGTDTQYF.

V gene TRBV7-2 combines with J gene TRBJ2-1, with D perhaps matching TRBD1 (5 bases). Trimming left V 5 bases short and J 6 bases short, with 11 bases between. Germline CDR1 and CDR2: SGHTA and FQGNSA. The CDR3 spans 13 residues. For the CDR3, the DNA is TGTGCCAGCAGCGCCGGCAGGGCCAATGAGCAGTTCTTC. It specifies CASSAGRANEQFF.

The rearrangement links TRBV11-2 to TRBJ2-3; D unclear. V dropped 4 bases and J dropped 5 bases, with 10 bases sitting between them. Germline V gene lookup returns CDR1 SGHAT and CDR2 FQNNGV. This CDR3 comprises 13 residues. CDR3: CASSSLLVDTQYF. CDR3 DNA: TGTGCCAGCAGCTCCCTCCTGGTAGATACGCAGTATTTT.

This clonotype is a singleton in its sample. The V and J genes are TRBV6-1 and TRBJ1-6; 9 nucleotides align to TRBD1. Germline trimming cut 2 bases from V and 6 bases from J; bases unmatched to any gene: 2. The germline V gene has CDR1 MNHNS and CDR2 SASEGT. This CDR3 has 15 amino acids. The CDR3 nucleotides are TGTGCCAGCAGTGAATTGACAGGGGGTAATTCACCCCTCCACTTT. Translating gives CASSELTGGNSPLHF.

This CDR3 reads CASSRPGFAAFF. The DNA for the CDR3 is TGTGCCAGCAGTAGACCAGGGTTTGCCGCTTTCTTT. This chain links TRBV27 with TRBJ1-1; weak D call: TRBD1 (5 bases). Germline V CDR1 and CDR2: MNHEY, SMNVEV (reference sequence). Trimming removed 5 bases from V and 11 bases from J, with 15 bases in between. The CDR3 extends over 12 amino acids.

This clonotype was detected a few times. V and J are TRBV27 and TRBJ1-5; unclear D gene. This CDR3 has 14 residues. Trimming pared 3 bases from V and 6 bases from J, leaving 12 bases between. Germline V gene lookup returns CDR1 MNHEY and CDR2 SMNVEV (reference sequence). CDR3 DNA sequence: TGTGCCAGCAGTTTCCAGGATGCCGGTCAGCCCCAGCATTTT. It codes for CASSFQDAGQPQHF.

V is TRBV12-3 or TRBV12-4 and J is TRBJ2-1; 8 nucleotides agree with TRBD2. The J segment lost 6 bases and the V segment lost 1 base, leaving 8 bases of the junction unmatched. The CDR3 runs to 16 residues. CDR3 coding DNA: TGTGCCAGCAGTTTAGAGGGCGGGGGGCCCGTCAATGAGCAGTTCTTC. This codes for CASSLEGGGPVNEQFF.

This clonotype was found many times. The J gene is TRBJ1-1, the V gene TRBV4-2; D gene unclear. Looked up from germline, CDR1 is LGHNA and CDR2 is YNFKEQ. The germline V and J ends were trimmed by 0 bases and 1 base, with 9 bases remaining between them. This CDR3 region has 15 residues. Here the CDR3 reads CASSQDRLGNTEAFF. The CDR3 nucleotides read TGTGCCAGCAGCCAAGATCGGTTGGGGAACACTGAAGCTTTCTTT.

The rearrangement links TRBV18 to TRBJ2-2, with D perhaps given as TRBD1 or TRBD2 (5 bases each). CDR1 and CDR2 (germline): KGHSH, LQKENI. This CDR3 has 15 amino acids. Trimming shortened V by 2 bases and J by 5 bases, and 12 bases separated the two germline ends. The CDR3 DNA reads TGTGCCAGCTCACCAGGGACCGGTGAAACCGGGGAGCTGTTTTTT. Translating gives CASSPGTGETGELFF.

V gene TRBV20-1 combines with J gene TRBJ1-2; D not certain. Germline CDR1 reads DFQATT; CDR2 reads SNEGSKA (reference sequence). The CDR3 extends over 13 amino acids. Trimming stripped 0 bases from V and 4 bases from J, with 9 bases between. CDR3 region: CSAREPGGYGYTF. The CDR3 DNA follows: TGCAGTGCTAGAGAGCCGGGAGGCTATGGCTACACCTTC.

This clonotype appeared a few times. The V call is TRBV6-2 or TRBV6-3, the J call TRBJ2-5, with 10 bases that match TRBD1. V lost 6 bases, J lost 0 bases, and 10 bases stayed unmatched. CDR3 length: 17 residues. Germline CDR1 reads MNHEY; CDR2 reads SVGEGT. The CDR3 DNA sequence: TGTGCCAGCAGCTCGCACTTGGGACAGGGGTACCAAGAGACCCAGTACTTC. Its translation is CASSSHLGQGYQETQYF.

The chain has TRBV27 and TRBJ1-5; D is undetermined. The CDR3 covers 13 residues. CDR1 is MNHEY and CDR2 is SMNVEV in the germline V gene (reference sequence). The V end was cut by 3 bases, the J end by 11 bases, with 14 bases between. The CDR3 spells CASSFSPERAQHF. The DNA for the CDR3 is TGTGCCAGCAGTTTCTCCCCCGAGCGGGCCCAGCATTTT.

The chain uses TRBV5-1 and TRBJ2-1; TRBD2 aligns across 15 bases. The CDR3 sequence is 16 residues long. J was trimmed by 5 bases and V by 4 bases; bases with no gene match: 4. Germline V gene sequence: CDR1 SGHRS, CDR2 YFSETQ. CDR3 loop: CASSVGLAGGNNEQFF. CDR3 DNA sequence: TGCGCCAGCAGCGTGGGACTAGCGGGGGGTAACAATGAGCAGTTCTTC. Full variable domain (outside the CDR3, taken from reference TRBV5-1 and TRBJ2-1): KAGVTQTPRYLIKTRGQQVTLSCSPISGHRSVSWYQQTPGQGLQFLFEYFSETQRNKGNFPGRFSGRQFSNSRSEMNVSTLELGDSALYLCASSVGLAGGNNEQFFGPGTRLTVL.

The genes are TRBV9 and TRBJ2-1; D is unclear. Looked up from germline, CDR1 is SGDLS and CDR2 is YYNGEE. Deletions cut 3 bases from V and 6 bases from J, with 4 bases between. The CDR3 runs 11 residues. The CDR3 reads CASSDGNEQFF. The DNA of the CDR3 is TGTGCCAGCAGCGACGGCAATGAGCAGTTCTTC. Full variable domain (remainder filled in from reference TRBV9 and TRBJ2-1): DSGVTQTPKHLITATGQRVTLRCSPRSGDLSVYWYQQSLDQGLQFLIQYYNGEERAKGNILERFSAQQFPDLHSELNLSSLELGDSALYFCASSDGNEQFFGPGTRLTVL.

The gene calls are TRBV6-2 or TRBV6-3 and TRBJ1-6; TRBD1 agrees at 8 bases. The germline V gene has CDR1 MNHEY and CDR2 SVGEGT. This CDR3 region has 15 residues. The V gene end was trimmed by 5 bases and the J gene end by 7 bases; junction bases not matched to a gene: 7. CDR3 in DNA: TGTGCCAGCAGTACGCCCCGGGACAGGAATTCACCCCTCCACTTT. Its protein product is CASSTPRDRNSPLHF.

A single count supports this clonotype. The V gene is TRBV12-3 or TRBV12-4, the J gene TRBJ2-1; no clear D. Deletions cut 9 bases from V and 12 bases from J, with 24 bases between. The CDR3 extends over 14 amino acids. The CDR3 reads CASSFRVNNDGQFF. DNA of the CDR3: TGTGCCAGTTCTTTTAGGGTAAACAACGATGGGCAGTTCTTC.